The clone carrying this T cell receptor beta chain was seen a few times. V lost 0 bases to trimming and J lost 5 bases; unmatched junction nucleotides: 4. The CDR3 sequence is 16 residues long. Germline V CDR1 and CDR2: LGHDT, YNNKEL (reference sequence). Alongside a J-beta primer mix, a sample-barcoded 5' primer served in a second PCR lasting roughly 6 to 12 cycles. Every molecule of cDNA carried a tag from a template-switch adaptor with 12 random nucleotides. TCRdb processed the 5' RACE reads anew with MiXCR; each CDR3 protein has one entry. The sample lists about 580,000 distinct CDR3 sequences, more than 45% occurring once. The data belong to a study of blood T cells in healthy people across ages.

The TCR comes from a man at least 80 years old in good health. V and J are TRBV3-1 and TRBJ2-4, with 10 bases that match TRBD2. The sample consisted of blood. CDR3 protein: CASSQEPSGGENIQYF. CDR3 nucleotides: TGTGCCAGCAGCCAAGAGCCTAGCGGGGGTGAAAACATTCAGTACTTC.